This TCR beta chain is drawn from a study of T cell repertoires in cytomegalovirus infection. TCRdb re-called the reads through MiXCR, storing one row per CDR3 protein. The table lists some 280,000 distinct CDR3 sequences, approximately 13% of them singletons. Study observations and caveats: Dominating the ex vivo response were TCR beta clonotypes that were CMV-specific and HLA-C-restricted. Accumulated public TCR beta family frequency recognized individuals carrying CMV together with the relevant HLA.

In the case of this clonotype: The antigen is undetermined.

This CDR3 has 14 amino acids. The V gene lost 5 bases and the J gene lost 4 bases, with 14 bases spanning the gap. Germline V lookup: CDR1 MNHEY, CDR2 SVGAGI. The sequenced material came from PBMCs. The origin of this receptor is a human donor in good health (CMV status not recorded). Some clones in this sample may be carry-over from other donors' samples. The chain is built from TRBV6-5 and TRBJ1-2; D is possibly TRBD1 (6 bases). This chain's CDR3 is CASSDLDSLYGYTF. CDR3 nucleotide sequence: TGTGCCAGCAGTGACCTGGACAGTCTCTATGGCTACACCTTC.